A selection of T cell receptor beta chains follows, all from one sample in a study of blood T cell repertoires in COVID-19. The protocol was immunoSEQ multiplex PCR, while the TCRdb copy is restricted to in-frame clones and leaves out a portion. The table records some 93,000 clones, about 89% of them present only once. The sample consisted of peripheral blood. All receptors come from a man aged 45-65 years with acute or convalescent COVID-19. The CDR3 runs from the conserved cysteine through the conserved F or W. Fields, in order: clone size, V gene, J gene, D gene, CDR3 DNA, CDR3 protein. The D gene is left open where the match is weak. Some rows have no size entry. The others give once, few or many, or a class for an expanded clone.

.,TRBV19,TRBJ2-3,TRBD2,TGTGCCAGTAGTACCCCCACGGGACTAGCGGGAGAGGGGGTGCAGTATTTT,CASSTPTGLAGEGVQYF
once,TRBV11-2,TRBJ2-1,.,TGTGCCAGCAGCTTTATCTCGAATGAGCAGTTCTTC,CASSFISNEQFF
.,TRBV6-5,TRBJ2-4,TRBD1,TGTGCCAGCAGACAGGGGGCCAAAAACATTCAGTACTTC,CASRQGAKNIQYF
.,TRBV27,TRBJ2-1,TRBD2,TGTGCCAGCAGTTCTGGACTAGTTGATGGCAATGAGCAGTTCTTC,CASSSGLVDGNEQFF
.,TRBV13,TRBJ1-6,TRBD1,TGTGCCAGCAGCTTAGGCGGGACAGGGCGATCACCCCTCCACTTT,CASSLGGTGRSPLHF
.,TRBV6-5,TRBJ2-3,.,TGTGCCAGCAGTCTCGGGACTAGCACAGATACGCAGTATTTT,CASSLGTSTDTQYF
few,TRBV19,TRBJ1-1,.,TGTGCCAGTAGTATAAAGGGCAGGGGATCGAACACTGAAGCTTTCTTT,CASSIKGRGSNTEAFF
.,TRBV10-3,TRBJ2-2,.,TGTGCCTCAAACCGGGACACCACCGGGGAGCTGTTTTTT,CASNRDTTGELFF
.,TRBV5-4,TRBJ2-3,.,TGTGCCAGCAGCTTGGGGCTTAGCACAGATACGCAGTATTTT,CASSLGLSTDTQYF
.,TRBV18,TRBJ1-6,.,TGTGCCAGCTCACCGAGCCCTACTGGGCAAGCCCGATCACCCCTCCACTTT,CASSPSPTGQARSPLHF
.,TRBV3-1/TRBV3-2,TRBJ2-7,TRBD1,TGTGCCAGCAGCCGAGACAGGGGGGTTTACGAGCAGTACTTC,CASSRDRGVYEQYF
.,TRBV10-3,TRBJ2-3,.,TGTGCCATCAGTGAGTCGGACTACACGGGCACGCAGTATTTT,CAISESDYTGTQYF
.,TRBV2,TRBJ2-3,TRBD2,TGTGCCAGCAGTAAAGGGCGGGAGGGCACAGATACGCAGTATTTT,CASSKGREGTDTQYF
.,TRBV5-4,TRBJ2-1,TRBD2,TGTGCCAGCACCGAACCGGGACTAGCTCTAAATGAGCAGTTCTTC,CASTEPGLALNEQFF
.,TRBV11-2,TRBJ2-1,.,TGTGCCAGCAGCTTAGCCCTCCACAATGAGCAGTTCTTC,CASSLALHNEQFF
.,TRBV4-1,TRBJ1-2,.,TGCGCCAGCAGCCAAGATCCGATCCCGGGTGACGGCTACACCTTC,CASSQDPIPGDGYTF
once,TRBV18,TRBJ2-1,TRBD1,TGTGCCAGCTCATCCGACAGGGGCCAGGAGCAGTTCTTC,CASSSDRGQEQFF
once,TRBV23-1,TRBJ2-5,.,TGCGCCAGCCTGTCGACTAGTACTCAAGAGACCCAGTACTTC,CASLSTSTQETQYF
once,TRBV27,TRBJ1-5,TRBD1,TGTGCCAGCAGTCCGGACAGGGGAAGTCAGCCCCAGCATTTT,CASSPDRGSQPQHF
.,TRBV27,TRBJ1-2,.,TGTGCCAGCAGTCGATCAATGGATAACAGGGACCGCTATGGCTACACCTTC,CASSRSMDNRDRYGYTF
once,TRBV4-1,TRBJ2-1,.,TGCGCCAGCAGCCGCCTCGGGTCGAAGCAGTTCTTC,CASSRLGSKQFF
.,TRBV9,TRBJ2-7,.,TGTGCCAGCAGCGGCAGGACAGCCAAGGACTACGAGCAGTACTTC,CASSGRTAKDYEQYF
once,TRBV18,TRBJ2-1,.,TGTGCCAGCTCACCCTACGTGTCTTACAATGAGCAGTTCTTC,CASSPYVSYNEQFF
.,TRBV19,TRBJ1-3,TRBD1,TGTGCCAGTAGAACCGGGACAGGGGTACCTAGCTCTGGAAACACCATATATTTT,CASRTGTGVPSSGNTIYF
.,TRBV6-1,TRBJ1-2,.,TGTGCCAGCAGTGATGTGGGGAGAGGAAACTATGGCTACACCTTC,CASSDVGRGNYGYTF
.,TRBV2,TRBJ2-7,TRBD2,TGTGCCAGCAGTGAGGGTGAGATAGCGGGAGGTTACGAGCAGTACTTC,CASSEGEIAGGYEQYF
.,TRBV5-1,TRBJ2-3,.,TGCGCCAGCAGCTCCTCACAGGGTACCAGCACAGATACGCAGTATTTT,CASSSSQGTSTDTQYF
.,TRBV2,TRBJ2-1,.,TGTGCCAGCGGAGAGACTAGGGGCAATGAGCAGTTCTTC,CASGETRGNEQFF
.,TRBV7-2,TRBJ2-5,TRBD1,TGTGCCAGCAGCTTAGGGCCGGACAGGTCTGAGACCCAGTACTTC,CASSLGPDRSETQYF
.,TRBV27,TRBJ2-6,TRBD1,TGTGCCAGCAGTCCCGGGACAGGCCTCTCTGGGGCCAACGTCCTGACTTTC,CASSPGTGLSGANVLTF